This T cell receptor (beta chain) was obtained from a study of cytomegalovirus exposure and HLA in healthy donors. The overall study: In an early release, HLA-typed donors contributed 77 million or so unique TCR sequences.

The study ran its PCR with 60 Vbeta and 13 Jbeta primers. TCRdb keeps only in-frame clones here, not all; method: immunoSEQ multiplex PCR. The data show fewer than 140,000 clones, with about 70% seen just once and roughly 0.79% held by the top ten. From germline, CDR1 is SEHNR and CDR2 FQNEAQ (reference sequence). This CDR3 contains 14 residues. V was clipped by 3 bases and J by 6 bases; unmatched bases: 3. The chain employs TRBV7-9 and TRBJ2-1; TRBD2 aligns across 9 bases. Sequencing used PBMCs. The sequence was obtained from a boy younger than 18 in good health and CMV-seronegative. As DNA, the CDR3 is TGTGCCAGCAGCTTGACTAGCGGACCCAATGAGCAGTTCTTC. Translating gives CASSLTSGPNEQFF.